Following are 32 T cell receptor beta chains from one sample sequenced in a study of blood T cells in healthy people across ages. It was with a sample-barcoded 5' primer and a J-beta primer mix that a second PCR of about 7 to 12 cycles was run. MiXCR was run by TCRdb on the 5' RACE reads, yielding one entry per CDR3 protein. Among some 940,000 distinct CDR3 sequences listed, 29% were seen once. These data were likewise used in another study, on T cells of mothers and their children.

The specimen was blood. Receptors originate from a woman in her thirties or forties in good health.

The chain employs TRBV20-1 and TRBJ2-3; D uncertain. Trimming pared 5 bases from V and 2 bases from J, leaving 14 bases between. The CDR3 consists of 14 residues. CDR1 DFQATT and CDR2 SNEGSKA come from the germline V gene (reference sequence). CDR3 nucleotides: TGCAGTGCTCTTGGGCTAATTATCACAGATACGCAGTATTTT. Translation gives CSALGLIITDTQYF.

This clonotype turned up a few times. A read error may account for a junction end that differs from germline. The rearrangement uses TRBV20-1 and TRBJ2-7, with D possibly being TRBD2 (6 bases). This CDR3 has 14 amino acids. Germline CDR1 is DFQATT and CDR2 is SNEGSKA (reference sequence). CDR3 residues: CCARREFYRDEQYF. The CDR3 region has the DNA TGCTGTGCTAGGAGGGAGTTTTATCGGGACGAGCAGTACTTC.

Only a few counts were recorded for this clonotype. The genes are TRBV29-1 and TRBJ2-6; D is uncertain. The CDR3 consists of 14 residues. The germline CDR1 and CDR2 sequences are SQVTM and ANQGSEA. The V end lost 7 bases, the J end lost 0 bases, and 10 bases lay between the germline ends. Here the CDR3 reads CSALRFSGANVLTF. CDR3 in DNA: TGCAGCGCCCTCAGGTTCTCTGGGGCCAACGTCCTGACTTTC.

As concerns this clonotype: A much larger clone sits a single nucleotide away, making a read error possible. The chain uses TRBV20-1 and TRBJ2-5; perhaps TRBD2 as D (6 bases). The DNA end is more similar to TRBJ2-7, so the J call may be wrong. This CDR3 spans 14 amino acids. Germline loops: CDR1 DFQATT, CDR2 SNEGSKA (reference sequence). DNA of the CDR3: TGCAGTGCTAGTATCGGGGCCAGGAGGGACGAGCAGTACTTC. Amino acid sequence: CSASIGARRDEQYF.

The chain combines TRBV7-2 with TRBJ1-1, with D possibly being TRBD1 (5 bases). The germline CDR1 and CDR2 sequences are SGHTA and FQGNSA. CDR3 length equals 16 residues. V gave up 5 bases and J gave up 1 base, with 17 bases separating them. The DNA of the CDR3 is TGTGCCAGCAGCCCACTGACAGTACCCAGGAACACTGAAGCTTTCTTT. Amino acid sequence: CASSPLTVPRNTEAFF.

The V gene is TRBV20-1, the J gene TRBJ2-1; D tentatively fits TRBD1 or TRBD2 (6 bases each). The V gene lost 3 bases and the J gene lost 6 bases, with 15 bases spanning the gap. CDR1 and CDR2 from the germline V gene are DFQATT and SNEGSKA (reference sequence). The CDR3 is 14 residues long. The CDR3 reads CSARSAEGGNEQFF. The CDR3 region has the DNA TGCAGTGCTAGGTCAGCTGAGGGGGGCAATGAGCAGTTCTTC.

This clonotype was found many times. The V and J genes are TRBV18 and TRBJ2-7; D uncertain. Looked up from germline, CDR1 is KGHSH and CDR2 is LQKENI. V was shortened by 3 bases and J by 0 bases, with 9 bases between the two germline ends. The CDR3 consists of 14 residues. The DNA of the CDR3 is TGTGCCAGCTCACCTCCGACCCGCTCCTACGAGCAGTACTTC. The encoded protein is CASSPPTRSYEQYF.

There are many counts of this clonotype. The chain combines TRBV29-1 with TRBJ2-4; D may correspond to TRBD1 or TRBD2 (5 bases each). The CDR3 length is 12 residues. Germline CDR1 is SQVTM and CDR2 is ANQGSEA. V was pared by 6 bases and J by 7 bases, with 13 bases between. Here the CDR3 reads CSVYSGRNIQYF. The CDR3 DNA reads as TGCAGCGTCTATTCGGGACGCAACATTCAGTACTTC.

In the case of this clonotype: An end of the junction does not agree with germline; a read error may underlie this. The chain recombines TRBV20-1 with TRBJ2-3; 7 bases fit TRBD2. In germline, CDR1 is DFQATT, CDR2 SNEGSKA (reference sequence). The CDR3 length is 15 residues. The CDR3 DNA is TGCAGTGCCAGAGGAGGAGCGGGAAACCCAGATACGCAGTATTTT. Translated: CSARGGAGNPDTQYF.

The chain is built from TRBV30 and TRBJ2-1; D is unclear. Trimming took 6 bases from V and 0 from J, leaving 9 bases between them. Germline V lookup: CDR1 GTSNPN, CDR2 SVGIG (reference sequence). The CDR3 consists of 13 residues. CDR3 amino acids: CACKVGSYNEQFF. CDR3 bases: TGTGCCTGTAAAGTGGGCTCCTACAATGAGCAGTTCTTC.

This clonotype turned up a few times. This chain links TRBV10-3 with TRBJ1-5; 7 bases are shared with TRBD1. V was pared by 6 bases and J by 0 bases, with 5 bases of the junction left unmatched. Germline CDR1 reads ENHRY; CDR2 reads SYGVKD. CDR3 size: 15 residues. The CDR3 protein is CAIRRDSNSNQPQHF. CDR3 bases: TGTGCCATCAGACGGGACAGTAATAGCAATCAGCCCCAGCATTTT.

This clonotype was seen a single time. No conserved phenylalanine or tryptophan ends this CDR3, so it is likely a read error. The CDR3 nucleotides read TGTGCCAGCAGTTACACCAATACCGGGATCGAAGCTTTCTGT. This sequence encodes CASSYTNTGIEAFC. The genes are TRBV6-5 and TRBJ1-1; D is unresolved. The CDR3 length is 14 residues. CDR1 MNHEY and CDR2 SVGAGI come from the germline V gene. The V end was cut by 2 bases, the J end by 8 bases, with 15 bases between.

CDR3 sequence reads: CASSQAVQGPYNEQFF. CDR3 DNA sequence: TGTGCCAGCAGCCAAGCGGTTCAGGGCCCCTACAATGAGCAGTTCTTC. The rearrangement uses TRBV3-1 and TRBJ2-1, with D perhaps TRBD1 (5 bases). Germline CDR1 reads LGHDT; CDR2 reads YNNKEL (reference sequence). The CDR3 runs 16 residues. Deletions cut 1 base from V and 2 bases from J, with 12 bases between.

V is TRBV5-5 and J is TRBJ2-5, with D maybe TRBD2 (6 bases). The CDR3 has 14 amino acids. V was shortened by 6 bases and J by 5 bases, with 17 bases between the two germline ends. Per germline, CDR1 SGHKS and CDR2 YYEKEE (reference sequence). This CDR3 reads CASTPPSGVETQYF. For the CDR3, the DNA is TGTGCCAGCACCCCTCCGTCGGGGGTGGAGACCCAGTACTTC.

This clonotype showed up many times. The rearrangement links TRBV4-3 to TRBJ2-3; D uncertain. The germline gives CDR1 LGHNA, CDR2 YSLEER. CDR3 length: 11 amino acids. V was cut by 6 bases and J by 4 bases, with 5 bases left in between. The CDR3 DNA sequence: TGCGCCAGCAGTACAGCAGATACGCAGTATTTT. Encoded protein: CASSTADTQYF.

In regard to this clonotype: Being one base from a much bigger clone, this may be a read error. In DNA, the CDR3 is TGTGCCAGCAGCTTAGGCCCACGGGGAGGGGGAGATGAGCAGTTCTTC. This encodes CASSLGPRGGGDEQFF. The V gene is TRBV7-2, the J gene TRBJ2-1, with D perhaps TRBD2 (7 bases). The germline V gene encodes CDR1 SGHTA and CDR2 FQGNSA. The CDR3 sequence is 16 residues long. The germline V and J ends were trimmed by 1 base and 8 bases, with 18 bases remaining between them.

J is TRBJ2-7 and V is TRBV20-1; unclear D gene. V lost 3 bases and J 2 bases, leaving 14 bases between the germline ends. This CDR3 comprises 14 residues. Germline CDR1 is DFQATT and CDR2 is SNEGSKA (reference sequence). DNA for the CDR3: TGCAGTGCTAGGGCGAGTGTGCAGGCCTACGAGCAGTACTTC. It is translated as CSARASVQAYEQYF.

This clonotype has only a few counts. V and J are TRBV7-2 and TRBJ1-2; no clear D. The V gene lost 2 bases and the J gene lost 1 base, with 11 bases spanning the gap. The CDR3 length is 15 residues. Per the germline V gene, CDR1 is SGHTA and CDR2 is FQGNSA. The CDR3 is CASSLNRLLNYGYTF. CDR3 DNA sequence: TGTGCCAGCAGCTTAAACCGTCTCCTTAACTATGGCTACACCTTC.

The chain employs TRBV6-5 and TRBJ2-1; 13 bases line up with TRBD2. The CDR3 sequence is 16 residues long. Germline V gives CDR1 MNHEY, CDR2 SVGAGI. V shed 5 bases, J shed 5 bases, and the junction held 6 bases outside the gene matches. The CDR3 DNA reads as TGTGCCAGCAGTCGGACTAGCGGGAGTCTGAACAATGAGCAGTTCTTC. This codes for CASSRTSGSLNNEQFF.

This clonotype was counted only a few times. This chain links TRBV3-1 with TRBJ2-7, with 8 bases lining up with TRBD2. The J call may be in error: the DNA end matches TRBJ2-5 better. This CDR3 is 14 amino acids long. CDR1 and CDR2 from the germline V gene are LGHDT and YNNKEL (reference sequence). The CDR3 here is CASSPSGGVETQYF. In DNA form, the CDR3 reads TGTGCCAGCAGCCCCTCGGGAGGGGTGGAGACCCAGTACTTC.

In its sample, this clonotype was seen many times. V usage is TRBV20-1 and J usage is TRBJ2-7; perhaps TRBD1 as D (5 bases). The CDR3 runs to 13 residues. CDR1 and CDR2 (germline): DFQATT, SNEGSKA (reference sequence). Here the CDR3 reads CSVDAGSPYEQYF. In nucleotides, the CDR3 is TGCAGCGTGGACGCAGGGTCTCCCTACGAGCAGTACTTC.

This clonotype was recorded many times. This chain joins TRBV6-5 and TRBJ2-5, with 10 bases identical to TRBD1. Per the germline V gene, CDR1 is MNHEY and CDR2 is SVGAGI. V lost 6 bases, J lost 1 base, and 2 bases stayed unmatched. The CDR3 is 14 residues long. This CDR3 reads CASRRDRGQETQYF. DNA for the CDR3: TGTGCCAGCAGACGGGACAGGGGCCAAGAGACCCAGTACTTC.

This clonotype was observed a few times. The rearrangement links TRBV4-1 to TRBJ2-2; 8 bases line up with TRBD1. CDR1 is MGHRA, CDR2 YSYEKL, per germline. V shed 2 bases and J 0 bases; nucleotides not matched to a gene: 2. The length of the CDR3 is 16 residues. This chain's CDR3 is CASSQTTGANTGELFF. CDR3 DNA: TGCGCCAGCAGCCAAACGACAGGGGCGAACACCGGGGAGCTGTTTTTT.

The rearrangement uses TRBV20-1 and TRBJ1-5, with D uncertain. Trimming removed 5 bases from V and 3 bases from J, with 11 bases in between. CDR1 is DFQATT and CDR2 is SNEGSKA in the germline V gene (reference sequence). CDR3 size: 13 residues. The CDR3 is CSAQATHNQPQHF. The CDR3 coding sequence is TGCAGTGCTCAGGCTACGCACAATCAGCCCCAGCATTTT.

This clonotype was observed a handful of times. The V gene is TRBV2, the J gene TRBJ2-3, with unresolved D. Germline CDR1 reads SNHLY; CDR2 reads FYNNEI. Trimming pared 4 bases from V and 0 bases from J, leaving 11 bases between. The CDR3 is 15 residues long. The CDR3 loop reads CASSGTATSTDTQYF. CDR3 DNA: TGTGCCAGCAGTGGGACGGCCACTAGCACAGATACGCAGTATTTT.

A few counts support this clonotype. The chain combines TRBV7-3 with TRBJ2-5; D assignment may be TRBD1 or TRBD2 (6 bases each). Germline values: CDR1 SGHTA, CDR2 FQGTGA. V was trimmed by 5 bases and J by 5 bases, leaving 18 bases between them. This CDR3 region has 15 residues. The CDR3 loop is CASSQGTQWGETQYF. The CDR3 DNA follows: TGTGCCAGCAGCCAGGGGACTCAATGGGGCGAGACCCAGTACTTC.

Comments on this clonotype: One base away lies a much larger clone, so this may be a sequencing read error. The chain recombines TRBV10-3 with TRBJ2-5; 7 bases match TRBD1. The DNA end is a closer match to TRBJ2-7, so the J assignment may be wrong. Germline V CDR1 and CDR2: ENHRY, SYGVKD. The CDR3 has 13 amino acids. DNA for the CDR3: TGTGCCATCAGTGACGGACAGGCGGGCGAGCAGTACTTC. As protein: CAISDGQAGEQYF.

In its sample, this clonotype was seen many times. V gene TRBV10-3 combines with J gene TRBJ2-7; 9 bases align to TRBD1. The CDR3 totals 15 residues. Germline trimming cut 4 bases from V and 0 bases from J; bases unmatched to any gene: 4. Germline V gene data show CDR1 as ENHRY and CDR2 as SYGVKD. The CDR3 DNA reads as TGTGCCATCAGTGTAGGGACAGGGTTCTCCTACGAGCAGTACTTC. It codes for CAISVGTGFSYEQYF.

In its sample, this clonotype was seen many times. The CDR3 DNA reads as TGTGCCAGCAGCTTTGGGGACGGTGGCTACACCTTC. This codes for CASSFGDGGYTF. J is TRBJ1-2 and V is TRBV7-3; the D gene is possibly TRBD1 (5 bases). In germline, CDR1 is SGHTA, CDR2 FQGTGA. V lost 3 bases, J lost 7 bases, and 9 bases lay in between. This CDR3 region has 12 residues.

A few counts support this clonotype. The CDR3 sequence: CASSLPQGGNGYTF. CDR3 in DNA: TGTGCCAGCAGTTTGCCCCAGGGGGGCAATGGCTACACCTTC. The chain is built from TRBV12-3 or TRBV12-4 and TRBJ1-2; 7 bases align to TRBD1. The trim removed 3 bases at V and 6 bases at J, leaving 7 bases unmatched. The length of the CDR3 is 14 residues.

As concerns this clonotype: A much larger clone lies a single base off, so this may be a read error. This chain links TRBV12-3 or TRBV12-4 with TRBJ2-5; either TRBD1 or TRBD2 may supply D (5 bases each). Deletions cut 1 base from V and 5 bases from J, with 11 bases between. The CDR3 sequence is 14 residues long. CDR3 sequence reads: CASSLGHRRETQYF. The CDR3 DNA sequence: TGTGCCAGCAGTTTAGGACACAGGAGGGAGACCCAGTACTTC.

The CDR3 bases are TGCAGTGCTAGAGGTTTACCCGGGACAGGGGTAAATGAGCAGTTCTTC. Its protein product is CSARGLPGTGVNEQFF. The chain recombines TRBV20-1 with TRBJ2-1, with TRBD1 identical over 10 bases. With V trimmed by 1 base and J by 7 bases, 10 bases remained unmatched. There are 16 residues in the CDR3. Germline loops: CDR1 DFQATT, CDR2 SNEGSKA (reference sequence).